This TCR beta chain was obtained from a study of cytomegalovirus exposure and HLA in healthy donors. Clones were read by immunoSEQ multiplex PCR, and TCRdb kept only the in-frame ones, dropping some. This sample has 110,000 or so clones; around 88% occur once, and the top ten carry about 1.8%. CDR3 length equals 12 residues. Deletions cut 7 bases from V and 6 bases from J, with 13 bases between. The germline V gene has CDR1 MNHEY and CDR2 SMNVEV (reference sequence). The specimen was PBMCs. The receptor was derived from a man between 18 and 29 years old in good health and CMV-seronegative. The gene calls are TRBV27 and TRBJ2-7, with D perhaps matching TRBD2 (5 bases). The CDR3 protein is CASNKLGGEQYF. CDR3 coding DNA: TGTGCCAGCAACAAGCTAGGAGGCGAGCAGTACTTC.